The next 2 T cell receptor beta chains were all read from a single sample in a study of blood T cell repertoires in COVID-19. Some clones are missing from TCRdb's copy, which holds only in-frame ones; the method was immunoSEQ multiplex PCR. The profile shows under 200,000 clones, roughly 87% of them singletons. Sequencing input: PBMCs or T cells enriched from blood (not recorded which). The receptors stem from a man over 45 who had recovered from COVID-19.

The rearrangement uses TRBV5-1 and TRBJ2-3; TRBD1 might be the D (6 bases). V was cut by 4 bases and J by 0 bases, with 30 bases left in between. The CDR3 extends over 21 amino acids. Germline CDR1 reads SGHRS; CDR2 reads YFSETQ. This CDR3 reads CASSPKLSGQPTILSTDTQYF. In DNA, the CDR3 is TGCGCCAGCAGCCCAAAGCTCTCCGGACAGCCTACTATCCTTAGCACAGATACGCAGTATTTT.

This clone was counted once. The chain combines TRBV7-8 with TRBJ2-2; no reliable D call. The CDR3 has 13 residues. Trimming left V 3 bases short and J 5 bases short, with 7 bases between. Germline V gene data show CDR1 as SGHVS and CDR2 as FQNEAQ. The DNA of the CDR3 is TGTGCCAGCAGCTTTTCACTAACCGGGGAGCTGTTTTTT. It yields the protein CASSFSLTGELFF.